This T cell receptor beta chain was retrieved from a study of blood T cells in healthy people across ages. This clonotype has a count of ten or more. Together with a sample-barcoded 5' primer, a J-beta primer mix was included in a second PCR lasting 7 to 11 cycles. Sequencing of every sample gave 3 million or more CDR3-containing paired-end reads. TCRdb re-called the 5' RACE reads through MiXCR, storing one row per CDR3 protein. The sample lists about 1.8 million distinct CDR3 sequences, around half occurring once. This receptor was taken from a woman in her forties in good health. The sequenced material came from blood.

CDR3 coding DNA: TGTGCCAGCAGCTTACTGCGGGGGCAACAAGAGACCCAGTACTTC. Its protein is CASSLLRGQQETQYF. The chain couples TRBV7-2 to TRBJ2-5; TRBD2 might be the D (7 bases). The germline gives CDR1 SGHTA, CDR2 FQGNSA. V was pared by 2 bases and J by 2 bases, with 12 bases between. The CDR3 extends over 15 amino acids.